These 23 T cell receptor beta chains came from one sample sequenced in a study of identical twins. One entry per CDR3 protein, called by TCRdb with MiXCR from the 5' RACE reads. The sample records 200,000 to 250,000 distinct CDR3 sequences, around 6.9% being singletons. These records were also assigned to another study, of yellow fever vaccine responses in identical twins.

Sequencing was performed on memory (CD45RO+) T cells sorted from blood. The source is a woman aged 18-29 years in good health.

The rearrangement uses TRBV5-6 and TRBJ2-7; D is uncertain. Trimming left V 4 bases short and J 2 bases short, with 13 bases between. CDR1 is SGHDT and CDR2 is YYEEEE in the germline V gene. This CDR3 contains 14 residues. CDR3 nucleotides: TGTGCCAGCAGCCGGACGCATCAGGCCTACGAGCAGTACTTC. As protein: CASSRTHQAYEQYF. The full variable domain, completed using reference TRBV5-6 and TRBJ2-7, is DAGVTQSPTHLIKTRGQQVTLRCSPKSGHDTVSWYQQALGQGPQFIFQYYEEEERQRGNFPDRFSGHQFPNYSSELNVNALLLGDSALYLCASSRTHQAYEQYFGPGTRLTVT.

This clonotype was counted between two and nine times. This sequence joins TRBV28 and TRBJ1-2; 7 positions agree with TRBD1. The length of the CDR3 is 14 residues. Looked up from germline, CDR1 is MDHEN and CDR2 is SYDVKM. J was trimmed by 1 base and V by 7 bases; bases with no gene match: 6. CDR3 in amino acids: CASTPGQNNYGYTF. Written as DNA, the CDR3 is TGTGCCAGCACCCCGGGACAGAATAACTATGGCTACACCTTC.

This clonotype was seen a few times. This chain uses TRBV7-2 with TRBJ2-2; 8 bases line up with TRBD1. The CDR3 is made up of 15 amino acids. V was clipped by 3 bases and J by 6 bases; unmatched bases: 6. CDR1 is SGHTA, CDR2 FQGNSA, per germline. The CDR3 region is CASSFDRGMAGELFF. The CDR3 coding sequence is TGTGCCAGCAGCTTCGACAGGGGAATGGCCGGGGAGCTGTTTTTT.

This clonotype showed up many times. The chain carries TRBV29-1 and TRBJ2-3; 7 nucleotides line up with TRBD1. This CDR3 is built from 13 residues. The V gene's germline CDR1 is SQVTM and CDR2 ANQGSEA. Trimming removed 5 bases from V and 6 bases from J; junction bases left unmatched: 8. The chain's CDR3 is CSVRQGQGDTQYF. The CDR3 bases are TGCAGCGTTAGACAGGGACAAGGGGATACGCAGTATTTT.

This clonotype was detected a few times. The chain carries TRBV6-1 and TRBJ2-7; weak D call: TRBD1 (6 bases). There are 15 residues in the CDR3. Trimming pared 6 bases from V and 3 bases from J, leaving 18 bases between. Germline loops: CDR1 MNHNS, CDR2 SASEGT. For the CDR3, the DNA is TGTGCCAGCAGGAACCCACAGGGAAGGGGCTACGAGCAGTACTTC. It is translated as CASRNPQGRGYEQYF.

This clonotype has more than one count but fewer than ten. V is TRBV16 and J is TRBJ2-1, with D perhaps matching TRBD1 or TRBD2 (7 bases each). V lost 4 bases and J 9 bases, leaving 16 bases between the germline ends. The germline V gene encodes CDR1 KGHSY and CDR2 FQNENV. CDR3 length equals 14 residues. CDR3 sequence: CASSPRGGHGEQFF. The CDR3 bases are TGTGCCAGCAGCCCCAGGGGGGGGCATGGTGAGCAGTTCTTC.

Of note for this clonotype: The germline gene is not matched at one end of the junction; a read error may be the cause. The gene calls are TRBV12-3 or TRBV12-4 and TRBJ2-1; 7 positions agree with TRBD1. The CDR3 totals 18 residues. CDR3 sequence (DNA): TGTGCCTGCAGTCGACTGACAGGGAGCCAAATCTCCTACAATGAGCAGTTCTTC. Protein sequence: CACSRLTGSQISYNEQFF.

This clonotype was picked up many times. CDR3 nucleotides: TGTGCCAGCAGTTTATCATTACTAGCGGGTTACGAGCAGTACTTC. Translating gives CASSLSLLAGYEQYF. This sequence joins TRBV27 and TRBJ2-7; 9 nucleotides agree with TRBD2. The germline gives CDR1 MNHEY, CDR2 SMNVEV (reference sequence). The CDR3 is made up of 15 amino acids. With V trimmed by 0 bases and J by 4 bases, 4 bases remained unmatched.

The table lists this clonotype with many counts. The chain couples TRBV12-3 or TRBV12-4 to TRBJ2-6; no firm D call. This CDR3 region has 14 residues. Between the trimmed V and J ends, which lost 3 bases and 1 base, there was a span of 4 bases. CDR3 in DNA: TGTGCCAGCAGTTTTTCGTCTGGGGCCAACGTCCTGACTTTC. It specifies CASSFSSGANVLTF.

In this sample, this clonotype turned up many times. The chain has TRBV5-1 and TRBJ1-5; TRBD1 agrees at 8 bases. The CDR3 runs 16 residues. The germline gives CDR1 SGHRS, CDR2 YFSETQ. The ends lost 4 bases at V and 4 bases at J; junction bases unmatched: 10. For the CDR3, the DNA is TGCGCCAGCAGCGAACTACCGGGACAGGCTAATCAGCCCCAGCATTTT. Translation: CASSELPGQANQPQHF.

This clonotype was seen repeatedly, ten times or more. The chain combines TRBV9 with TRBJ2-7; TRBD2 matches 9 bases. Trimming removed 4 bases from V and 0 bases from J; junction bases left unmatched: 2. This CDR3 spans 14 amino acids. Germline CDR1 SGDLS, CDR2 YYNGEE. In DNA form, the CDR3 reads TGTGCCAGCAGCCGTAGCGGGAGCTCCTACGAGCAGTACTTC. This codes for CASSRSGSSYEQYF. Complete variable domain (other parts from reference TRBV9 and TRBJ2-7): DSGVTQTPKHLITATGQRVTLRCSPRSGDLSVYWYQQSLDQGLQFLIQYYNGEERAKGNILERFSAQQFPDLHSELNLSSLELGDSALYFCASSRSGSSYEQYFGPGTRLTVT.

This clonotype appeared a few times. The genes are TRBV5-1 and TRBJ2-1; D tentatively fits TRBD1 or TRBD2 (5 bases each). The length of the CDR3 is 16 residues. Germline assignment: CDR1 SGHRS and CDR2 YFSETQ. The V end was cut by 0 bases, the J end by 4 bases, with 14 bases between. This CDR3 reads CASSLEGREFYNEQFF. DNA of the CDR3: TGCGCCAGCAGCTTGGAGGGCAGGGAGTTTTACAATGAGCAGTTCTTC. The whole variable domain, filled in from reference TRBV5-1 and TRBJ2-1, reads KAGVTQTPRYLIKTRGQQVTLSCSPISGHRSVSWYQQTPGQGLQFLFEYFSETQRNKGNFPGRFSGRQFSNSRSEMNVSTLELGDSALYLCASSLEGREFYNEQFFGPGTRLTVL.

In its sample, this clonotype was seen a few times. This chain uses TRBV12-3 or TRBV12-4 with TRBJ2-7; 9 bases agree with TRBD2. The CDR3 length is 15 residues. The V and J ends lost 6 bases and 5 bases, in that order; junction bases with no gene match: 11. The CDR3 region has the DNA TGTGCCAGCAGGTTGGGCGGGGGGGGATGGCACGAGCAGTACTTC. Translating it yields CASRLGGGGWHEQYF.

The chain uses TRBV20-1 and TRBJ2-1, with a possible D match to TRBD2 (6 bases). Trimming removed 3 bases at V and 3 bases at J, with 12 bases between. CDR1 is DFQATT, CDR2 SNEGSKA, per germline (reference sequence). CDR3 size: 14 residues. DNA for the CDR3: TGCAGTGCTAGGGGGACTCCCGGCTACAATGAGCAGTTCTTC. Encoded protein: CSARGTPGYNEQFF.

The CDR3: CASSIETGGRREQYF. The DNA for the CDR3 is TGTGCCAGTAGTATAGAGACAGGGGGAAGGCGCGAGCAGTACTTC. J is TRBJ2-7 and V is TRBV19; 9 bases fit TRBD1. Germline values: CDR1 LNHDA, CDR2 SQIVND (reference sequence). V gave up 0 bases and J gave up 6 bases; unmatched junction bases: 6. The CDR3 extends over 15 amino acids. Using reference TRBV19 and TRBJ2-7 for the parts outside the CDR3, the full variable domain is DGGITQSPKYLFRKEGQNVTLSCEQNLNHDAMYWYRQDPGQGLRLIYYSQIVNDFQKGDIAEGYSVSREKKESFPLTVTSAQKNPTAFYLCASSIETGGRREQYFGPGTRLTVT.

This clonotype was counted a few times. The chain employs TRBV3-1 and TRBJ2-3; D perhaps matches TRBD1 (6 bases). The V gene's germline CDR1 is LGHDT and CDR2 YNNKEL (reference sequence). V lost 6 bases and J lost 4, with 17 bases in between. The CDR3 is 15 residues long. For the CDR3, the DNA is TGTGCCAGCAGTGTCGTGGGGGCAGGTCCAGATACGCAGTATTTT. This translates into CASSVVGAGPDTQYF.

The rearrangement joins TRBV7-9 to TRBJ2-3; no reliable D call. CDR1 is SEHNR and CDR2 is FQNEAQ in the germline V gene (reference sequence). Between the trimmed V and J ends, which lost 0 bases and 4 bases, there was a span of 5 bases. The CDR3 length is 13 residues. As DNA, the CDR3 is TGTGCCAGCAGCTTAGCGACCGCAGATACGCAGTATTTT. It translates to CASSLATADTQYF.

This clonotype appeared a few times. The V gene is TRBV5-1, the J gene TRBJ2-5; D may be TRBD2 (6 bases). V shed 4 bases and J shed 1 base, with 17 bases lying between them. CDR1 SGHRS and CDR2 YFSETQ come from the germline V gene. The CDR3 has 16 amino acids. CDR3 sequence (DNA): TGCGCCAGCAGCGTTGCGGGATCACCTCGCCAAGAGACCCAGTACTTC. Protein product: CASSVAGSPRQETQYF.

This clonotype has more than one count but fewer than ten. This chain's CDR3 is CASIISGGAFNEQFF. CDR3 coding DNA: TGTGCCAGCATTATTAGCGGGGGGGCGTTCAATGAGCAGTTCTTC. V gene TRBV6-2 or TRBV6-3 combines with J gene TRBJ2-1; 11 bases match TRBD2. The CDR3 totals 15 residues. V gave up 7 bases and J gave up 6 bases; unmatched junction bases: 8. The germline V gene has CDR1 MNHEY and CDR2 SVGEGT.

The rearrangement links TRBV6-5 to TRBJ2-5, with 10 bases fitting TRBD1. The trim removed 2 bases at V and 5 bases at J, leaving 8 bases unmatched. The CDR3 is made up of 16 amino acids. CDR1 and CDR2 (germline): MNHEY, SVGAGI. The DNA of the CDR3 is TGTGCCAGCAGTTACCAGGGACAGGGGTTTAGTGAGACCCAGTACTTC. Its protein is CASSYQGQGFSETQYF.

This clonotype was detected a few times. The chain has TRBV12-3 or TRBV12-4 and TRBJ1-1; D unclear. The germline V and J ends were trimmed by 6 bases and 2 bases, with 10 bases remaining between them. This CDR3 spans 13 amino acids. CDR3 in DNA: TGTGCCAGCAGACGACGGGAAAACACTGAAGCTTTCTTT. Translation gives CASRRRENTEAFF.

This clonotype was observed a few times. In DNA, the CDR3 is TGCGCCAGCAGCTTGGGTAGCGGGGGAAACAATGAGCAGTTCTTC. Its translation is CASSLGSGGNNEQFF. The chain couples TRBV5-1 to TRBJ2-1; 9 positions agree with TRBD2. This CDR3 has 15 amino acids. Trimming at V came to 0 bases and at J to 5 bases, leaving 3 bases not matched to a gene. Looked up from germline, CDR1 is SGHRS and CDR2 is YFSETQ.

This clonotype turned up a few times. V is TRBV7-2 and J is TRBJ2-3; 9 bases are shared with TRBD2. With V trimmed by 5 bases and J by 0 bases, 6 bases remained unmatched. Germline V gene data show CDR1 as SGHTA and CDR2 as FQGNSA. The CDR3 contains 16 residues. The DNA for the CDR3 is TGTGCCAGCAGCCGGGGGACTAGCCTTAGCACAGATACGCAGTATTTT. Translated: CASSRGTSLSTDTQYF.